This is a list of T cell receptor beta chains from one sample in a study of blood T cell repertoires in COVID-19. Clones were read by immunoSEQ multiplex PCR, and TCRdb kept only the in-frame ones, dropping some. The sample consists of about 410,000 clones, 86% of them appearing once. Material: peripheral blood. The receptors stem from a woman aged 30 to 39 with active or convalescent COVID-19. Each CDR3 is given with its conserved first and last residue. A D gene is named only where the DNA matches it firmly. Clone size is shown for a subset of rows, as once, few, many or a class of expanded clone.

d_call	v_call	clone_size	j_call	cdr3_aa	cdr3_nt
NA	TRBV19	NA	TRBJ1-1	CASSTDPRLNTEAFF	TGTGCCAGTAGTACAGATCCCAGACTCAACACTGAAGCTTTCTTT
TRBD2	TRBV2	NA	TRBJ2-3	CASSSGLAGLTDTQYF	TGTGCCAGCAGCTCGGGACTAGCGGGTCTCACAGATACGCAGTATTTT
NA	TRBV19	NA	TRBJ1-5	CASSIIGVGQPQHF	TGTGCCAGTAGTATTATCGGGGTAGGTCAGCCCCAGCATTTT
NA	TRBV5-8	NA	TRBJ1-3	CASSSWLSGNTIYF	TGTGCCAGCAGCTCGTGGCTTTCTGGAAACACCATATATTTT
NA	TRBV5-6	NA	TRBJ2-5	CASSLEGRDMGTQYF	TGTGCCAGCAGCTTGGAAGGCAGGGATATGGGAACCCAGTACTTC
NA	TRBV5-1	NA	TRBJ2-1	CASSIDRYNEQFF	TGCGCCAGCAGTATTGACAGGTACAATGAGCAGTTCTTC
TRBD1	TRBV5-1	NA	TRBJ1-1	CASMTGGSSLTEAFF	TGCGCCAGCATGACAGGGGGTTCTTCGCTGACTGAAGCTTTCTTT
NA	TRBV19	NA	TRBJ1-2	CASSILNYGYTF	TGTGCCAGTAGTATCCTGAACTATGGCTACACCTTC
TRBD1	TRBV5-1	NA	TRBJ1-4	CASSLDRGATNEKLFF	TGCGCCAGCAGCTTGGACAGGGGTGCAACTAATGAAAAACTGTTTTTT
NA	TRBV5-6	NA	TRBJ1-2	CASSLYRANYGYTF	TGTGCCAGCAGCTTGTACAGGGCTAACTATGGCTACACCTTC
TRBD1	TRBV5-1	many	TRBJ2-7	CASSPTGGGTGSYEQYF	TGCGCCAGCAGCCCGACTGGGGGCGGGACAGGGTCCTACGAGCAGTACTTC
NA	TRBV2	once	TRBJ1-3	CASSDRTNSGNTIYF	TGTGCCAGCAGTGACAGAACTAACTCTGGAAACACCATATATTTT
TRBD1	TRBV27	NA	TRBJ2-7	CASRAAGGKYEQYF	TGTGCCAGCAGGGCGGCAGGGGGCAAGTACGAGCAGTACTTC
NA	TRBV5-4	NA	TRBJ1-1	CASSPERGWTEAFF	TGTGCCAGCAGCCCAGAGAGGGGGTGGACTGAAGCTTTCTTT
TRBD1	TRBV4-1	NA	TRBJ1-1	CASSRETGGWSAFF	TGCGCCAGCAGCCGTGAGACAGGGGGCTGGTCCGCTTTCTTT
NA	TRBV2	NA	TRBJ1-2	CASSERTASFYGYTF	TGTGCCAGCAGTGAAAGGACAGCCTCATTCTATGGCTACACCTTC
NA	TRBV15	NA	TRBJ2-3	CSTSRDTSGTHRYAVRQGHTQYF	TGTTCCACCAGCAGAGATACGAGCGGGACACACAGATACGCAGTAAGGCAAGGCCATACGCAGTATTTT
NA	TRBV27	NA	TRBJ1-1	CASSFAANTEAFF	TGTGCCAGCAGTTTCGCGGCGAACACTGAAGCTTTCTTT